These 19 T cell receptor beta chains came from one sample sequenced in a study of read filtering for tumor transcriptome and immune sequencing. The library was built from around 380 ng RNA with molecular barcoded adaptors for alpha/delta and beta/gamma chains. TCRdb re-derived calls from the reads in MiXCR, one entry per CDR3 protein. Counted here are more than 100,000 distinct CDR3 sequences, about 13% occurring once; the ten biggest clones make up about 8.6%. The sequenced sample was a population of CD138-negative cells sorted from bone marrow. All receptors derive from a donor aged 40 or over with multiple myeloma.

There are many counts of this clonotype. The rearrangement uses TRBV3-1 and TRBJ1-1; D ambiguous. The V and J ends lost 1 base and 0 bases respectively, with 9 bases between them. This CDR3 has 15 amino acids. Germline CDR1 is LGHDT and CDR2 is YNNKEL (reference sequence). CDR3 DNA sequence: TGTGCCAGCAGCCAAGCGGGCGCCATGAACACTGAAGCTTTCTTT. It is translated as CASSQAGAMNTEAFF.

The sample holds many counts of this clonotype. The chain combines TRBV7-9 with TRBJ2-1, with no clear D. Germline V gene data show CDR1 as SEHNR and CDR2 as FQNEAQ (reference sequence). The CDR3 runs to 14 residues. Trimming left V 3 bases short and J 6 bases short, with 12 bases between. The CDR3 is CASSFFSASNEQFF. The CDR3 DNA reads as TGTGCCAGCAGCTTTTTTTCGGCGAGCAATGAGCAGTTCTTC.

Concerning this clonotype itself: Since a much larger clone is just one base distant, this may be a read error. The chain uses TRBV4-3 and TRBJ1-6; D perhaps matches TRBD1 (6 bases). CDR3 length: 16 amino acids. The germline V gene encodes CDR1 LGHNA and CDR2 YSLEER. The V end lost 2 bases, the J end lost 8 bases, and 16 bases lay between the germline ends. CDR3 protein: CASSQMGHPPDSPLHF. The CDR3 nucleotides are TGCGCCAGCAGCCAAATGGGACACCCGCCGGATTCACCCCTCCACTTT.

This clonotype showed up many times. The chain carries TRBV9 and TRBJ1-1; a weak D match, TRBD1 (5 bases). Germline V lookup: CDR1 SGDLS, CDR2 YYNGEE. CDR3 length: 11 amino acids. The V end was cut by 3 bases, the J end by 8 bases, with 8 bases between. Here the CDR3 DNA reads TGTGCCAGCAGCGAGACAGAAGAAGCTTTCTTT. Its protein product is CASSETEEAFF.

This chain uses TRBV10-3 with TRBJ1-1; D gene unclear. The CDR3 covers 14 residues. With 3 bases removed from V and 0 bases from J, the gap between germline ends came to 8 bases. Germline values: CDR1 ENHRY, CDR2 SYGVKD. DNA of the CDR3: TGTGCCATCAGTGAAAGGCAGCTGAACACTGAAGCTTTCTTT. This sequence encodes CAISERQLNTEAFF.

This clonotype was seen repeatedly, ten times or more. The chain recombines TRBV4-3 with TRBJ2-1, with D uncertain. The CDR3 has 13 amino acids. Per the germline V gene, CDR1 is LGHNA and CDR2 is YSLEER. V was cut by 0 bases and J by 9 bases, with 9 bases left in between. In nucleotides, the CDR3 is TGCGCCAGCAGCCAAGAGGGCGCCGGTGAGCAGTTCTTC. Its translation is CASSQEGAGEQFF.

This clonotype was found many times. The V call is TRBV28, the J call TRBJ1-1; the match to TRBD1 covers 7 bases. Germline V lookup: CDR1 MDHEN, CDR2 SYDVKM. This CDR3 is 17 amino acids long. With 10 bases clipped from V and 4 bases from J, the junction kept 21 bases outside the gene matches. CDR3 DNA sequence: TGTGCCACCCTCCTCTCCGGGCTACAGGGGATGTTCACTGAAGCTTTCTTT. Its translation is CATLLSGLQGMFTEAFF.

This clonotype came up many times. This chain links TRBV6-1 with TRBJ2-1; D is unresolved. CDR1 is MNHNS, CDR2 SASEGT, per germline. The V and J ends lost 3 bases and 4 bases respectively, with 4 bases between them. The CDR3 covers 12 residues. CDR3: CASSEPYNEQFF. The CDR3 DNA reads TGTGCCAGCAGTGAGCCGTACAATGAGCAGTTCTTC.

This clonotype was picked up many times. The chain joins TRBV7-9 to TRBJ2-5, with D tentatively TRBD1 or TRBD2 (5 bases each). V dropped 0 bases and J dropped 5 bases, with 13 bases sitting between them. The CDR3 contains 15 residues. Germline CDR1 SEHNR, CDR2 FQNEAQ (reference sequence). The CDR3 DNA follows: TGTGCCAGCAGCTTAGCCCAGGGAGTTAAGGAGACCCAGTACTTC. This translates into CASSLAQGVKETQYF. Together with reference TRBV7-9 and TRBJ2-5, the CDR3 gives the full variable domain: DTGVSQNPRHKITKRGQNVTFRCDPISEHNRLYWYRQTLGQGPEFLTYFQNEAQLEKSRLLSDRFSAERPKGSFSTLEIQRTEQGDSAMYLCASSLAQGVKETQYFGPGTRLLVL.

Of note for this clonotype: The germline gene is not matched at one end of the junction; a read error may be the cause. The chain carries TRBV5-1 and TRBJ2-3, with D possibly matching TRBD1 (6 bases). The germline V gene has CDR1 SGHRS and CDR2 YFSETQ. The CDR3 has 12 amino acids. CDR3 nucleotides: TGCGCCACCTCGGACAGCGAAGATACACAGTATTTT. Protein sequence: CATSDSEDTQYF.

This clonotype was seen at least ten times. V and J are TRBV6-5 and TRBJ2-1; no clear D gene. There are 11 residues in the CDR3. CDR1 is MNHEY, CDR2 SVGAGI, per germline. The V and J ends lost 7 bases and 4 bases respectively, with 5 bases between them. The chain's CDR3 is CASTLYNEQFF. As DNA, the CDR3 is TGTGCCAGCACGCTTTACAATGAGCAGTTCTTC.

This clonotype was recorded a few times. CDR3 nucleotides: TGTGCCAGCAGCGTGTATCAGGGTGGTTCACCCCTCCACTTT. The encoded protein is CASSVYQGGSPLHF. This chain uses TRBV9 with TRBJ1-6; D might be TRBD1 (5 bases). Germline lookup yields CDR1 SGDLS and CDR2 YYNGEE. Trimming removed 2 bases at V and 9 bases at J, with 12 bases between. The length of the CDR3 is 14 residues.

In its sample, this clonotype was seen many times. The chain couples TRBV12-3 or TRBV12-4 to TRBJ2-7, with unresolved D. The V gene lost 1 base and the J gene lost 3 bases, with 4 bases spanning the gap. This CDR3 is 12 amino acids long. CDR3 region: CASSLEDYEQYF. CDR3 nucleotides: TGTGCCAGCAGTTTAGAAGACTACGAGCAGTACTTC.

Details on this clonotype: This could be a read error, since a much larger clone is one nucleotide away. This chain links TRBV20-1 with TRBJ2-1; no reliable D call. Germline V gives CDR1 DFQATT, CDR2 SNEGSKA (reference sequence). The CDR3 is 13 amino acids. The CDR3 here is CSAKRSSYNERFF. The CDR3 nucleotides read TGCAGTGCTAAAAGGAGCTCCTACAATGAGCGGTTCTTC.

This clonotype has ten or more counts. This chain connects TRBV2 to TRBJ1-3, with D unclear. The CDR3 extends over 14 amino acids. Between the trimmed V and J ends, which lost 4 bases and 4 bases, there was a span of 11 bases. Per germline, CDR1 SNHLY and CDR2 FYNNEI. The CDR3 region is CASSVPATGNTIYF. Here the CDR3 DNA reads TGTGCCAGCAGTGTGCCGGCCACGGGAAACACCATATATTTT.

This clonotype has a count of ten or more. CDR3 region: CASSSDPKNEQFF. CDR3 sequence (DNA): TGTGCCAGCAGTTCGGACCCCAAAAATGAGCAGTTCTTC. The chain uses TRBV12-3 or TRBV12-4 and TRBJ2-1; unclear D gene. CDR3 size: 13 residues. The V end lost 4 bases, the J end lost 7 bases, and 11 bases lay between the germline ends.

This clonotype has just one count. The germline gene is not matched at one end of the junction; a read error may be the cause. Here the CDR3 reads CASSPKVEGHNEQFF. CDR3 bases: TGTGCCAGCAGCCCTAAGGTGGAGGGACACAATGAGCAGTTCTTC. The V and J genes are TRBV4-1 and TRBJ2-1; D is possibly TRBD2 (6 bases). The germline V gene encodes CDR1 MGHRA and CDR2 YSYEKL. CDR3 length equals 15 residues.

There are many counts of this clonotype. This chain uses TRBV30 with TRBJ2-7; 9 positions agree with TRBD1. The junction had 6 bases not matched to a gene; V was cut back by 3 bases and J by 6 bases. Germline-derived CDR1 and CDR2 are GTSNPN and SVGIG (reference sequence). The CDR3 runs 13 residues. CDR3 loop: CAWRGQGHGEQYF. CDR3 sequence (DNA): TGTGCCTGGAGGGGACAGGGTCACGGCGAGCAGTACTTC. Complete variable domain (other parts from reference TRBV30 and TRBJ2-7): SQTIHQWPATLVQPVGSPLSLECTVEGTSNPNLYWYRQAAGRGLQLLFYSVGIGQISSEVPQNLSASRPQDRQFILSSKKLLLSDSGFYLCAWRGQGHGEQYFGPGTRLTVT.

Many counts were recorded for this clonotype. The DNA for the CDR3 is TGCGCCAGCAGCTCGGAGCAAGAGACCCAGTACTTC. It codes for CASSSEQETQYF. The chain combines TRBV5-1 with TRBJ2-5; no clear D gene. V was trimmed by 3 bases and J by 2 bases, leaving 5 bases between them. The CDR3 is 12 residues long. Germline lookup yields CDR1 SGHRS and CDR2 YFSETQ.